This T cell receptor (beta chain) derives from a study of T cells after yellow fever vaccination. Study-level findings and limits: The study re-detected most primary-vaccination clones after the booster (under 97% CD4, just over 85% CD8).

This clonotype has a count of ten or more. The antigen is undetermined. MiXCR, applied by TCRdb to the 5' RACE reads, yields one record per CDR3 protein. Here the sample spans a few hundred thousand distinct CDR3 sequences, 9.5% to 15% being singletons. The sample in question was CD4+ T cells sorted from PBMCs, obtained 15 days after the yellow fever booster vaccination. This receptor was identified in a man in his late teens or twenties who received the YFV17D yellow fever vaccine.

Here the CDR3 reads CASSPPPSLQIREQFF. Here the CDR3 DNA reads TGTGCCAGCAGCCCGCCCCCGTCTCTCCAGATTCGGGAGCAGTTCTTC. The chain employs TRBV7-9 and TRBJ2-1; D call uncertain. In germline, CDR1 is SEHNR, CDR2 FQNEAQ (reference sequence). This CDR3 is 16 amino acids long. V dropped 5 bases and J dropped 10 bases, with 24 bases sitting between them.